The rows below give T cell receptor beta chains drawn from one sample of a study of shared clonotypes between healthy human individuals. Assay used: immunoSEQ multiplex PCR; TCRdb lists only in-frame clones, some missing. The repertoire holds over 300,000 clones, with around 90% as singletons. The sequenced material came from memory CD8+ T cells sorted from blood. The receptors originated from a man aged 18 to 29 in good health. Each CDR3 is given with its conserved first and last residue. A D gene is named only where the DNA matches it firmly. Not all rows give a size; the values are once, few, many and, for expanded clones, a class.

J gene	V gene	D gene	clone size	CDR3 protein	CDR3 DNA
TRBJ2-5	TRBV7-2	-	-	CASSSVPQETQYF	TGTGCCAGCAGCTCGGTCCCTCAAGAGACCCAGTACTTC
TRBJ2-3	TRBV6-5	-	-	CASTLTVNTDTQYF	TGTGCCAGCACCCTGACCGTTAATACAGATACGCAGTATTTT
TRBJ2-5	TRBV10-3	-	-	CATNPRGLGETQYF	TGTGCCACCAACCCCCGGGGCCTGGGAGAGACCCAGTACTTC
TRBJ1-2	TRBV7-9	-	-	CASTITPGLYGYTF	TGTGCCAGCACTATCACCCCGGGCCTCTATGGCTACACCTTC
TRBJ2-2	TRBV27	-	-	CASSLSSPGLAGELFF	TGTGCCAGCAGTTTATCCTCTCCAGGGCTGGCCGGGGAGCTGTTTTTT
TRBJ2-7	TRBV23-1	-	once	CASSQPDSPSGEQYF	TGCGCCAGCAGTCAACCGGACAGCCCTTCGGGCGAGCAGTACTTC
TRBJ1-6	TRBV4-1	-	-	CASTTARTEVGGPLHF	TGCGCCAGCACTACCGCCCGGACCGAGGTCGGGGGTCCCCTCCACTTT
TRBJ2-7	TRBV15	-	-	CATSTAEGLNEQYF	TGTGCCACCAGCACGGCGGAGGGGCTAAACGAGCAGTACTTC
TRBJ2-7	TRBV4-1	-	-	CASSQEYRAHEQYF	TGCGCCAGCAGCCAAGAATACAGGGCCCACGAGCAGTACTTC
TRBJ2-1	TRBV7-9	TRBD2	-	CASSLARGSGRAYNEQFF	TGTGCCAGCAGCTTAGCGCGGGGTAGCGGGAGAGCGTACAATGAGCAGTTCTTC
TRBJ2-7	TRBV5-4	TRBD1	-	CASRRGTGSSYEQYF	TGTGCCAGCAGGAGGGGGACAGGGAGCTCCTACGAGCAGTACTTC
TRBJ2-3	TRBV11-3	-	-	CASSAGTGDTQYF	TGTGCCAGCAGCGCAGGGACGGGGGATACGCAGTATTTT
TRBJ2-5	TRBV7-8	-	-	CASSLDRQETQYF	TGTGCCAGCAGCTTAGACAGACAAGAGACCCAGTACTTC
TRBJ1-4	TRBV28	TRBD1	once	CASSLLGQGGKLFF	TGTGCCAGCAGTTTACTGGGACAGGGAGGGAAACTGTTTTTT
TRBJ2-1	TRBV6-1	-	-	CASSEGREAYNEQFF	TGTGCCAGCAGTGAAGGCAGGGAAGCCTACAATGAGCAGTTCTTC
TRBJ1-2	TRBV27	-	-	CASSGGREQIYGYTF	TGTGCCAGCAGTGGGGGCCGAGAGCAGATCTATGGCTACACCTTC
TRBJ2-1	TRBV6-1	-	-	CASSGGSYNEQFF	TGTGCCAGCAGTGGGGGCTCCTACAATGAGCAGTTCTTC
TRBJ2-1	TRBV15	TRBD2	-	CATSREALAGEDNEQFF	TGTGCCACCAGCCGCGAAGCCCTAGCGGGGGAGGACAATGAGCAGTTCTTC
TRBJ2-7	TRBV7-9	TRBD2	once	CASSSLAGGRYEQYF	TGTGCCAGCAGCTCACTAGCGGGGGGCCGCTACGAGCAGTACTTC
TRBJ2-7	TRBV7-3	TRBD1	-	CASSPGQGGRGVYEQYF	TGTGCCAGCAGCCCTGGACAGGGCGGAAGGGGTGTCTACGAGCAGTACTTC
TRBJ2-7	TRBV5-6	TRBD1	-	CASSSQGNSYEQYF	TGTGCCAGCAGCTCACAGGGGAACTCCTACGAGCAGTACTTC
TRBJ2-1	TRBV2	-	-	CASRTVSPNEQFF	TGTGCCAGCAGGACGGTGAGCCCCAATGAGCAGTTCTTC
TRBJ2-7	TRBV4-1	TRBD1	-	CASSQVQGTISYEQYF	TGCGCCAGCAGCCAAGTACAGGGGACGATAAGTTACGAGCAGTACTTC
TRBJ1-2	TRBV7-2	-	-	CASSFFDGYTF	TGTGCCAGCAGCTTTTTCGATGGCTACACCTTC
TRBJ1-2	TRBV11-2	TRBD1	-	CASSHGQGYGYTF	TGTGCCAGCAGCCATGGACAGGGCTATGGCTACACCTTC
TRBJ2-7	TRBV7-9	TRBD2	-	CASSPPGLAVYEQYF	TGTGCCAGCAGTCCACCGGGACTAGCGGTCTACGAGCAGTACTTC
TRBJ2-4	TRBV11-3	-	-	CASSFRRALAKNIQYF	TGTGCCAGCAGCTTCCGGAGGGCTTTAGCCAAAAACATTCAGTACTTC
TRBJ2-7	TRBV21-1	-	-	CASSPGTFEPFEQYF	TGTGCCAGCAGCCCCGGGACTTTCGAGCCGTTTGAGCAGTACTTC
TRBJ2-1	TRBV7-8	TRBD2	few	CASSPTSAGDNEQFF	TGTGCCAGCAGCCCAACTAGCGCGGGGGACAATGAGCAGTTCTTC
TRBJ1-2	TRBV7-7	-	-	CASSSTGNRLGQGYTF	TGTGCTAGCAGCTCCACAGGAAACCGGCTCGGACAGGGCTACACCTTC
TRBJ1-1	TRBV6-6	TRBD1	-	CASSSTGGNTEAFF	TGTGCCAGCAGTTCGACAGGGGGAAACACTGAAGCTTTCTTT
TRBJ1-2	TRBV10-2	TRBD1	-	CASSETDRGYGYTF	TGCGCCAGCAGTGAGACAGACAGGGGTTATGGCTACACCTTC
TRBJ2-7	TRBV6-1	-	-	CASSEGFPYEQYF	TGTGCCAGCAGCGAAGGGTTCCCCTACGAGCAGTACTTC
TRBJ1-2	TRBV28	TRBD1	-	CASSEPGTGYGYTF	TGTGCCAGCAGCGAGCCAGGGACAGGATATGGCTACACCTTC
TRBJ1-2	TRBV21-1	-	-	CASSSGQGFNYGYTF	TGTGCCAGCTCCTCAGGACAGGGCTTCAACTATGGCTACACCTTC
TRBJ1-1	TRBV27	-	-	CASSPYAWGNTEAFF	TGTGCCAGCAGTCCCTACGCCTGGGGGAACACTGAAGCTTTCTTT
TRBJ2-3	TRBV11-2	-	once	CASSPIGSTDTQYF	TGTGCCAGCAGCCCTATAGGGAGCACAGATACGCAGTATTTT
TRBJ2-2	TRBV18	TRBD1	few	CASSQGQENTGELFF	TGTGCCAGCTCACAGGGACAGGAGAACACCGGGGAGCTGTTTTTT
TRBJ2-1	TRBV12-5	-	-	CASGLAGLENEQFF	TGTGCTAGTGGTTTGGCCGGACTTGAGAATGAGCAGTTCTTC
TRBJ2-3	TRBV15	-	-	CATSRERTDTQYF	TGTGCCACCAGCAGAGAGCGCACAGATACGCAGTATTTT
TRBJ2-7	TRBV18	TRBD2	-	CASSRDYSYEQYF	TGTGCCAGCTCCCGGGACTATTCCTACGAGCAGTACTTC
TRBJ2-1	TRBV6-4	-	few	CASSDGYNEQFF	TGTGCCAGCAGTGACGGATACAATGAGCAGTTCTTC
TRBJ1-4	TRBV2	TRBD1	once	CASSDPTGGVEKLFF	TGTGCCAGCAGTGACCCGACAGGGGGCGTGGAAAAACTGTTTTTT
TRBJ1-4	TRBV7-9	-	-	CASSRPNPTNEKLFF	TGTGCCAGCAGCCGACCAAATCCAACTAATGAAAAACTGTTTTTT
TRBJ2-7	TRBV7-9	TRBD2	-	CASSFPPGLAGTRYEQYF	TGTGCCAGCAGCTTCCCCCCTGGACTAGCGGGGACCCGCTACGAGCAGTACTTC
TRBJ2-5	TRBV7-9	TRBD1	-	CASSLGQQETQYF	TGTGCCAGCAGCTTGGGACAGCAAGAGACCCAGTACTTC
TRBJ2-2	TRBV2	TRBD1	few	CASWGQGNTGELFF	TGTGCCAGCTGGGGACAGGGGAACACCGGGGAGCTGTTTTTT
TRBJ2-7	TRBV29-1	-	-	CSVLTGENEQYF	TGCAGCGTCCTGACGGGAGAGAACGAGCAGTACTTC
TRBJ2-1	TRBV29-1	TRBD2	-	CSVMTSGAGSVLF	TGCAGCGTTATGACTAGCGGTGCCGGAAGTGTGCTCTTC
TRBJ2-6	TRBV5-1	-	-	CASSYRTSGANVLTF	TGCGCCAGCAGCTATAGAACCTCTGGGGCCAACGTCCTGACTTTC
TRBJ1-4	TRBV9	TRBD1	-	CASSSPDRGAEKLFF	TGTGCCAGCAGCTCCCCAGACAGGGGTGCTGAAAAGCTGTTTTTT
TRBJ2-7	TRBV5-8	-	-	CASSLEVVGTSEQYF	TGTGCCAGCAGCTTGGAAGTGGTGGGGACAAGCGAGCAGTACTTC
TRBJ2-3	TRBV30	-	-	CAWERLTSTDTQYF	TGTGCCTGGGAGAGACTGACTAGCACAGATACGCAGTATTTT